This TCR beta chain was recovered during a study of OX40 agonist ivuxolimab in advanced cancers. For the study at large: Three partial responders included one hepatocellular carcinoma patient and two cutaneous melanoma patients.

A remark on this clone: Its antigen is not known.

Sequencing was performed with immunoSEQ multiplex PCR; in TCRdb, only in-frame clones are kept and a portion is missing. The sample shows 70,000 or so clones, around nine tenths of them seen only once. Findings and limits, study-wide: On average, CD8+ T cells showed a greater number of expanded clones than CD4+. Low normalized T-cell clonal expansion also characterized some of the nonresponders. Both blood CD4+ and CD8+ T cells showed clonal growth by week 6 at 0.1 to 3.0 mg/kg.

Germline loops: CDR1 SGHTA, CDR2 FQGNSA. The CDR3 runs 17 residues. V shed 0 bases, J shed 4 bases, and the junction held 2 bases outside the gene matches. Sequences were derived from CD4+ or CD8+ T cells sorted from blood, sampled in a trial of the OX40 agonist ivuxolimab. J is TRBJ2-3 and V is TRBV7-2; 15 bases line up with TRBD2. This receptor was identified in an adult with an advanced solid tumor such as melanoma, head and neck, liver or kidney cancer. DNA of the CDR3: TGTGCCAGCAGCTTAGCGGGACTAGCGGGGGGCCCAGATACGCAGTATTTT. It codes for CASSLAGLAGGPDTQYF.